Each of the 13 T cell receptor beta chains below was sequenced from the same sample in a study of technical replicates of blood from a few donors. Sequencing used immunoSEQ multiplex PCR; TCRdb keeps in-frame clones, though not all of them. The sample contains approximately 94,000 clones, about 96% of which appear only once. The specimen was T cells isolated from PBMCs. The receptor source for this set is a human donor in good health.

This chain uses TRBV4-3 with TRBJ2-2; TRBD2 matches 10 bases. Germline trimming cut 2 bases from V and 0 bases from J; bases unmatched to any gene: 9. The length of the CDR3 is 19 residues. Germline V lookup: CDR1 LGHNA, CDR2 YSLEER. CDR3: CASSQSTASGSSNTGELFF. The CDR3 nucleotides are TGCGCCAGCAGCCAATCAACAGCTAGCGGGAGTTCGAACACCGGGGAGCTGTTTTTT.

The V gene is TRBV7-9, the J gene TRBJ2-3, with D unclear. The CDR3 is 15 residues long. Germline V gene lookup returns CDR1 SEHNR and CDR2 FQNEAQ (reference sequence). V shed 2 bases and J shed 0 bases, with 9 bases lying between them. CDR3 sequence reads: CASSLQASSTDTQYF. For the CDR3, the DNA is TGTGCCAGCAGCTTACAAGCGTCTAGCACAGATACGCAGTATTTT. The variable domain in full, completed from reference TRBV7-9 and TRBJ2-3, reads DTGVSQNPRHKITKRGQNVTFRCDPISEHNRLYWYRQTLGQGPEFLTYFQNEAQLEKSRLLSDRFSAERPKGSFSTLEIQRTEQGDSAMYLCASSLQASSTDTQYFGPGTRLTVL.

The chain links TRBV9 to TRBJ2-1; D gene unclear. Germline-derived CDR1 and CDR2 are SGDLS and YYNGEE. Trimming cost V 0 bases and J 2 bases, with 6 bases left between them. This CDR3 contains 14 residues. Here the CDR3 reads CASSVGSTYNEQFF. The CDR3 nucleotides read TGTGCCAGCAGCGTAGGGAGTACCTACAATGAGCAGTTCTTC.

CDR3 in DNA: TGTGCCAGCAGCGTAGTAGAGGGAAGGTCTGAGCAGTTCTTC. Protein: CASSVVEGRSEQFF. J is TRBJ2-1 and V is TRBV9, with D perhaps matching TRBD2 (5 bases). Germline assignment: CDR1 SGDLS and CDR2 YYNGEE. The CDR3 has 14 residues. V lost 0 bases, J lost 9 bases, and 13 bases lay in between.

J is TRBJ2-1 and V is TRBV28, with 10 bases that match TRBD2. V trimming: 3 bases; J trimming: 8 bases; junction bases outside the gene matches: 10. Germline-derived CDR1 and CDR2 are MDHEN and SYDVKM. The CDR3 runs 16 residues. The CDR3 is CASSFGASGSLDEQFF. Here the CDR3 DNA reads TGTGCCAGCAGTTTTGGGGCTAGCGGGAGTCTCGATGAGCAGTTCTTC.

This chain connects TRBV25-1 to TRBJ2-5, with TRBD1 matching over 8 bases. Germline loops: CDR1 MGHDK, CDR2 SYGVNS. V lost 1 base, J lost 5 bases, and 3 bases stayed unmatched. The CDR3 is 14 residues long. The CDR3 bases are TGTGCCAGCAGTGAATGGACAGGGCTGGAGACCCAGTACTTC. This codes for CASSEWTGLETQYF.

The J gene is TRBJ2-5, the V gene TRBV6-5; D is possibly TRBD2 (5 bases). Trimming cost V 2 bases and J 5 bases, with 9 bases left between them. There are 13 residues in the CDR3. Germline V gene data show CDR1 as MNHEY and CDR2 as SVGAGI. The CDR3 DNA is TGTGCCAGCAGTTACAGGGAGCTGGAGACCCAGTACTTC. Protein sequence: CASSYRELETQYF.

This chain joins TRBV4-2 and TRBJ2-2; no clear D gene. In germline, CDR1 is LGHNA, CDR2 YNFKEQ. The CDR3 runs to 14 residues. The ends were cut back, 1 base at V and 8 bases at J, with 11 bases in the middle. Here the CDR3 reads CASSQVRIGGELFF. The CDR3 DNA reads TGTGCCAGCAGCCAAGTTAGAATTGGTGGGGAGCTGTTTTTT.

The genes are TRBV27 and TRBJ2-7, with 7 positions matching TRBD2. CDR1 is MNHEY, CDR2 SMNVEV, per germline (reference sequence). Trimming cost V 3 bases and J 7 bases; bases outside gene matches: 9. The CDR3 runs to 14 residues. The CDR3 nucleotides read TGTGCCAGCAGTTTCGCTAGCGGCGGTCTGGAGCAGTACTTC. Translated: CASSFASGGLEQYF.

This sequence joins TRBV30 and TRBJ2-7, with 10 bases fitting TRBD2. Germline V CDR1 and CDR2: GTSNPN, SVGIG (reference sequence). The CDR3 totals 14 residues. V shed 6 bases, J shed 1 base, and the junction held 6 bases outside the gene matches. In DNA, the CDR3 is TGTGCCTGTAGTTGGACTAGCGGATCCTACGAGCAGTACTTC. Translation: CACSWTSGSYEQYF.

This clone was recorded once. The chain has TRBV7-9 and TRBJ1-1; 7 bases agree with TRBD1. The J segment lost 7 bases and the V segment lost 5 bases, leaving 16 bases of the junction unmatched. Germline V gives CDR1 SEHNR, CDR2 FQNEAQ (reference sequence). The CDR3 has 16 residues. The CDR3 DNA follows: TGTGCCAGCAGCCCCCTAGCTACAGGGGCTGTGGTTGAAGCTTTCTTT. Protein sequence: CASSPLATGAVVEAFF.

CDR3 in amino acids: CASSISGTGGEKLFF. The CDR3 nucleotides read TGTGCCAGTAGTATAAGTGGGACAGGGGGAGAAAAACTGTTTTTT. V is TRBV19 and J is TRBJ1-4, with TRBD1 matching 11 bases. The CDR3 is 15 amino acids. The germline gives CDR1 LNHDA, CDR2 SQIVND (reference sequence). With 2 bases clipped from V and 8 bases from J, the junction kept 4 bases outside the gene matches.

The chain joins TRBV4-2 to TRBJ2-7, with TRBD2 identical over 7 bases. This CDR3 is built from 14 residues. Trimming at V came to 3 bases and at J to 6 bases, leaving 8 bases not matched to a gene. Germline assignment: CDR1 LGHNA and CDR2 YNFKEQ. CDR3 protein: CASSHTLAQGEQYF. DNA for the CDR3: TGTGCCAGCAGCCATACACTAGCGCAGGGCGAGCAGTACTTC.